A single sample gave rise to the 18 T cell receptor beta chains below, sequenced in a study of blood T cells in healthy people across ages. A sample-barcoded 5' primer and a J-beta primer mix were used in a second PCR of roughly 6 to 11 cycles. One entry per CDR3 protein results from TCRdb running MiXCR on the 5' RACE reads. The profile covers 1,500,000 or so distinct CDR3 sequences, with 35% to 45% appearing a single time and approximately 4.1% taken by the ten largest. Sequencing input: blood. These receptors all come from a woman under 30 in good health.

The sample holds a few counts of this clonotype. J is TRBJ2-7 and V is TRBV4-3, with D maybe TRBD2 (5 bases). The germline V gene encodes CDR1 LGHNA and CDR2 YSLEER. The CDR3 runs 13 residues. Trimming took off 2 bases at V and 3 bases at J, with 8 bases between the two ends. CDR3: CASSQLRGYEQYF. The CDR3 coding sequence is TGCGCCAGCAGCCAACTCCGGGGCTACGAGCAGTACTTC.

This clonotype came up many times. The chain links TRBV6-5 to TRBJ2-7, with unresolved D. Trimming removed 0 bases at V and 6 bases at J, with 3 bases between. CDR3 length: 11 amino acids. Germline assignment: CDR1 MNHEY and CDR2 SVGAGI. The CDR3 here is CASSYSGEQYF. The CDR3 DNA follows: TGTGCCAGCAGTTACTCGGGCGAGCAGTACTTC.

V usage is TRBV10-3 and J usage is TRBJ1-5; 7 bases map to TRBD1. V was pared by 5 bases and J by 1 base, with 8 bases of the junction left unmatched. The V gene's germline CDR1 is ENHRY and CDR2 SYGVKD. This CDR3 contains 16 residues. The CDR3: CAISQTGRASNQPQHF. The CDR3 coding sequence is TGTGCCATCAGTCAGACAGGGCGGGCGAGCAATCAGCCCCAGCATTTT.

V and J are TRBV9 and TRBJ1-2; unclear D gene. CDR1 and CDR2 from the germline V gene are SGDLS and YYNGEE. V was shortened by 3 bases and J by 7 bases, with 7 bases between the two germline ends. The CDR3 spans 11 residues. The CDR3 DNA sequence: TGTGCCAGCAGCGCCGATAGTGGCTACACCTTC. It specifies CASSADSGYTF. Drawing the rest from reference TRBV9 and TRBJ1-2, the complete variable domain is DSGVTQTPKHLITATGQRVTLRCSPRSGDLSVYWYQQSLDQGLQFLIQYYNGEERAKGNILERFSAQQFPDLHSELNLSSLELGDSALYFCASSADSGYTFGSGTRLTVV.

The rearrangement links TRBV7-2 to TRBJ2-7; 11 bases are shared with TRBD2. V shed 6 bases and J 0 bases; nucleotides not matched to a gene: 7. This CDR3 is 16 amino acids long. The germline gives CDR1 SGHTA, CDR2 FQGNSA. For the CDR3, the DNA is TGTGCCAGCAGTTCCCAGGGGACTAGCGGCTCCTACGAGCAGTACTTC. It encodes CASSSQGTSGSYEQYF. Together with reference TRBV7-2 and TRBJ2-7, the CDR3 gives the full variable domain: GAGVSQSPSNKVTEKGKDVELRCDPISGHTALYWYRQSLGQGLEFLIYFQGNSAPDKSGLPSDRFSAERTGGSVSTLTIQRTQQEDSAVYLCASSSQGTSGSYEQYFGPGTRLTVT.

The chain uses TRBV5-8 and TRBJ1-4; D gene unclear. V gave up 1 base and J gave up 4 bases, with 20 bases separating them. The CDR3 consists of 18 residues. The germline V gene encodes CDR1 SGHTS and CDR2 YDEGEE. CDR3 region: CASSLYISASEFNEKLFF. For the CDR3, the DNA is TGTGCCAGCAGCTTGTATATTTCGGCGTCGGAGTTTAATGAAAAACTGTTTTTT.

This clonotype was found once. The chain employs TRBV7-3 and TRBJ2-2; the match to TRBD2 covers 10 bases. Trimming cost V 2 bases and J 3 bases; bases outside gene matches: 6. The CDR3 is 17 amino acids. Germline loops: CDR1 SGHTA, CDR2 FQGTGA. The CDR3 sequence is CASSLSPLAGDTGELFF. DNA of the CDR3: TGTGCCAGCAGCTTATCCCCCCTAGCGGGAGACACCGGGGAGCTGTTTTTT.

CDR3 coding DNA: TGCGCCAGCAGCCCTCAGACGGGATTAGTCAATGAGCAGTTCTTC. Protein sequence: CASSPQTGLVNEQFF. The chain joins TRBV4-1 to TRBJ2-1; D possibly corresponds to TRBD2 (5 bases). The CDR3 length is 15 residues. Germline assignment: CDR1 MGHRA and CDR2 YSYEKL. V was trimmed by 4 bases and J by 6 bases, leaving 16 bases between them.

The chain carries TRBV28 and TRBJ2-2; either TRBD1 or TRBD2 may fit D (5 bases each). Germline CDR1 and CDR2: MDHEN and SYDVKM. CDR3 length: 15 amino acids. V was cut by 4 bases and J by 4 bases, with 13 bases left in between. CDR3 in amino acids: CASSSRGLRTGELFF. The CDR3, as DNA: TGTGCCAGCAGTTCCCGGGGCTTACGCACCGGGGAGCTGTTTTTT.

The table lists this clonotype with a few counts. V is TRBV18 and J is TRBJ1-5; 9 bases align to TRBD1. CDR3 length equals 15 residues. With V trimmed by 4 bases and J by 3 bases, 4 bases remained unmatched. The V gene's germline CDR1 is KGHSH and CDR2 LQKENI. The CDR3 is CASSRTGEYNQPQHF. In nucleotides, the CDR3 is TGTGCCAGCTCACGGACAGGGGAGTACAATCAGCCCCAGCATTTT.

This chain links TRBV20-1 with TRBJ1-1, with 7 bases aligning to TRBD1. The germline V gene encodes CDR1 DFQATT and CDR2 SNEGSKA (reference sequence). The junction had 9 bases not matched to a gene; V was cut back by 4 bases and J by 1 base. This CDR3 contains 15 residues. Written as DNA, the CDR3 is TGCAGTGCTACGATGTCAGGGGGGGCGAACACTGAAGCTTTCTTT. Translated: CSATMSGGANTEAFF.

This sequence joins TRBV20-1 and TRBJ2-1; 9 bases agree with TRBD2. This CDR3 is built from 16 residues. The trim removed 0 bases at V and 3 bases at J, leaving 6 bases unmatched. The germline V gene has CDR1 DFQATT and CDR2 SNEGSKA (reference sequence). CDR3 bases: TGCAGTGCTAGAGACTGGCGGGAGGGGGACTACAATGAGCAGTTCTTC. Protein: CSARDWREGDYNEQFF.

This clonotype was recorded a few times. This chain joins TRBV10-3 and TRBJ2-1; 12 nucleotides align to TRBD1. CDR1 and CDR2 (germline): ENHRY, SYGVKD. V shed 0 bases and J 3 bases; nucleotides not matched to a gene: 6. The CDR3 consists of 18 residues. DNA for the CDR3: TGTGCCATCAGTGAGTCAGACGGGACAGGGGGCATCTACAATGAGCAGTTCTTC. As protein: CAISESDGTGGIYNEQFF.

The V and J genes are TRBV4-2 and TRBJ2-7; a weak D match, TRBD1 (5 bases). This CDR3 is built from 13 residues. V was trimmed by 0 bases and J by 7 bases, leaving 10 bases between them. Germline V gene sequence: CDR1 LGHNA, CDR2 YNFKEQ. CDR3 DNA sequence: TGTGCCAGCAGCCAAGAAGGGGCTGCAGAGCAGTACTTC. This encodes CASSQEGAAEQYF.

The chain is built from TRBV27 and TRBJ1-2; D not certain. CDR1 and CDR2 (germline): MNHEY, SMNVEV (reference sequence). The CDR3 is made up of 13 amino acids. Trimming removed 2 bases from V and 2 bases from J, with 6 bases in between. In DNA form, the CDR3 reads TGTGCCAGCAGTTTAATAGGAAACTATGGCTACACCTTC. Translation gives CASSLIGNYGYTF.

The chain employs TRBV20-1 and TRBJ2-1; D call uncertain. In germline, CDR1 is DFQATT, CDR2 SNEGSKA (reference sequence). The CDR3 spans 12 residues. The V gene lost 3 bases and the J gene lost 8 bases, with 11 bases spanning the gap. The CDR3 here is CSASRDHDEQFF. CDR3 in DNA: TGCAGTGCTAGTAGAGATCACGATGAGCAGTTCTTC.

V usage is TRBV6-2 or TRBV6-3 and J usage is TRBJ2-7, with D hard to call. CDR1 and CDR2 (germline): MNHEY, SVGEGT. CDR3 length: 13 amino acids. V lost 6 bases, J lost 0 bases, and 9 bases lay in between. The CDR3 reads CASRGTYSYEQYF. CDR3 nucleotides: TGTGCCAGCAGGGGAACATACTCCTACGAGCAGTACTTC.

This clonotype was picked up many times. This sequence joins TRBV12-3 or TRBV12-4 and TRBJ2-3; D is undetermined. Trimming removed 6 bases at V and 0 bases at J, with 10 bases between. The CDR3 spans 14 residues. In nucleotides, the CDR3 is TGTGCCAGCAGCCGGCGACGGAGCACAGATACGCAGTATTTT. Translating gives CASSRRRSTDTQYF.